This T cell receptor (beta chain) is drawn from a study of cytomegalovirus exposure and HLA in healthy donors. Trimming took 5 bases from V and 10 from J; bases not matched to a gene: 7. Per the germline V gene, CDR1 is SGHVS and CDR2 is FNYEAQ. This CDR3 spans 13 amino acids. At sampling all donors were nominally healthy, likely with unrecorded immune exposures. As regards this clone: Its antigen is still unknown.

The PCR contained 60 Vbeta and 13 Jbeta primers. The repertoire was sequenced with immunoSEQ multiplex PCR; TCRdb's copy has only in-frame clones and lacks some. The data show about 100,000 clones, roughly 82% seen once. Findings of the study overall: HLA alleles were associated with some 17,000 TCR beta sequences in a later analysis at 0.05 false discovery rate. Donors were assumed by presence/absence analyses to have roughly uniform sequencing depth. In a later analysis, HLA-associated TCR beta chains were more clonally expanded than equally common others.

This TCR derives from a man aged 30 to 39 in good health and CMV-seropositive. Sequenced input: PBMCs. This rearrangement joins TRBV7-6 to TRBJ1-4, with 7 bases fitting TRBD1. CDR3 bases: TGTGCCAGCAGCGCCGACAGGGTTGGAAAACTGTTTTTT. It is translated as CASSADRVGKLFF.